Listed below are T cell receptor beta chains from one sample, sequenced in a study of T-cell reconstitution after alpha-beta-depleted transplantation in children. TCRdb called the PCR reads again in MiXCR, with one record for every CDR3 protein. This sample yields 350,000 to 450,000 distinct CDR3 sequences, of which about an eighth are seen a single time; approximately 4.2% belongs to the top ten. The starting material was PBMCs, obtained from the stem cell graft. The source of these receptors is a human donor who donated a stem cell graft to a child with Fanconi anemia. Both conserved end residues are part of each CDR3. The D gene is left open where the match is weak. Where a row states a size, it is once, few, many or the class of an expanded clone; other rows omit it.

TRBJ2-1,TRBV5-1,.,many,CASSFALGGVYNEQFF,TGCGCCAGCAGCTTCGCATTAGGGGGGGTTTACAATGAGCAGTTCTTC
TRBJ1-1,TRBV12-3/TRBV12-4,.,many,CASSPQAFF,TGTGCCAGCAGCCCGCAAGCTTTCTTT
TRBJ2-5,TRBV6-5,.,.,CASSYSNRRETQYF,TGTGCCAGCAGTTACTCGAACCGCAGAGAGACCCAGTACTTC
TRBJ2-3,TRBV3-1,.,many,CASSQVEADTQYF,TGTGCCAGCAGCCAAGTTGAAGCAGATACGCAGTATTTT
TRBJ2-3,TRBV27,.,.,CASSFLAVGTDTQYF,TGTGCCAGCAGTTTTTTAGCGGTCGGCACAGATACGCAGTATTTT
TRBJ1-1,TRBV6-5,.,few,CASSSLLEGGSGAFF,TGTGCCAGCAGTTCCCTCCTCGAGGGGGGGTCCGGGGCTTTCTTT
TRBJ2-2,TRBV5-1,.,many,CASSLSTGVTGELFF,TGCGCCAGCAGCCTAAGTACGGGGGTAACCGGGGAGCTGTTTTTT
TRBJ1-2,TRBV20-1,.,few,CTPTQGSYGYTF,TGCACACCAACGCAGGGGAGCTATGGCTACACCTTC
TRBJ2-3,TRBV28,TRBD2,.,CASSLFSGATSTDTQYF,TGTGCCAGCAGTTTATTTAGCGGGGCAACTAGCACAGATACGCAGTATTTT
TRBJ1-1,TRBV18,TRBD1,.,CASSPSRTGGASEAFF,TGTGCCAGCTCACCCAGTAGGACAGGGGGCGCCTCTGAAGCTTTCTTT
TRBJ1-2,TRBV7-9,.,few,CASSPVRSYGYTF,TGTGCCAGCAGCCCCGTCCGGAGCTATGGCTACACCTTC
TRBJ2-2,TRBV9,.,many,CASSVATTGELFF,TGTGCCAGCAGCGTAGCTACGACCGGGGAGCTGTTTTTT
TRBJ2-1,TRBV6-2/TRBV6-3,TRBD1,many,CASSSPTGAVYNEQFF,TGTGCCAGCAGTTCGCCGACAGGGGCCGTTTACAATGAGCAGTTCTTC
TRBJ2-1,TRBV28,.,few,CASSPGAAGRYEQFF,TGTGCCAGCAGCCCGGGGGCTGCGGGGAGGTATGAGCAGTTCTTC
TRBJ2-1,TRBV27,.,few,CASSLSGTGQQFF,TGTGCCAGCAGTTTATCCGGGACCGGCCAGCAGTTCTTC
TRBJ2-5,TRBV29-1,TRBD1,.,CSTMTGATQETQYF,TGCAGCACCATGACAGGGGCTACCCAAGAGACCCAGTACTTC
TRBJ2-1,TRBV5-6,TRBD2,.,CASSWGLAGGQNEQFF,TGTGCCAGCAGCTGGGGACTAGCGGGGGGGCAGAATGAGCAGTTCTTC
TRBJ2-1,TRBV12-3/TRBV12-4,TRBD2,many,CASSPSGGGYNEQFF,TGTGCCAGCAGTCCGAGCGGGGGGGGCTACAATGAGCAGTTCTTC